Presented here are 3 T cell receptor beta chains from one specimen sequenced in a study of blood T cell repertoires in COVID-19. The repertoire was sequenced with immunoSEQ multiplex PCR; TCRdb's copy has only in-frame clones and lacks some. This table has 120,000 to 150,000 clones, around 84% appearing once. The sequenced sample was peripheral blood. The receptors come from a woman in her forties or fifties in a cohort sampled during active or convalescent COVID-19.

This clone was seen just once. The genes are TRBV7-2 and TRBJ1-6, with TRBD1 as a possible D gene (5 bases). This CDR3 region has 14 residues. Looked up from germline, CDR1 is SGHTA and CDR2 is FQGNSA. Trimming took 4 bases from V and 7 from J, leaving 11 bases between them. For the CDR3, the DNA is TGTGCCAGCAGCTATATACCAGGGAATTCACCCCTCCACTTT. Protein sequence: CASSYIPGNSPLHF. Filled out from reference TRBV7-2 and TRBJ1-6, the complete variable domain reads GAGVSQSPSNKVTEKGKDVELRCDPISGHTALYWYRQSLGQGLEFLIYFQGNSAPDKSGLPSDRFSAERTGGSVSTLTIQRTQQEDSAVYLCASSYIPGNSPLHFGNGTRLTVT.

The V and J genes are TRBV7-9 and TRBJ2-5; D is unresolved. This CDR3 is built from 15 residues. V lost 1 base to trimming and J lost 2 bases, with 11 bases between them. Germline V gives CDR1 SEHNR, CDR2 FQNEAQ (reference sequence). The CDR3 DNA sequence: TGTGCCAGCAGCTTAGTCCAGGTTGGGCAAGAGACCCAGTACTTC. Residues: CASSLVQVGQETQYF.

The genes are TRBV10-3 and TRBJ2-3, with 12 bases identical to TRBD2. The germline V gene encodes CDR1 ENHRY and CDR2 SYGVKD. The ends lost 6 bases at V and 6 bases at J; junction bases unmatched: 7. CDR3 length: 15 residues. The CDR3 nucleotides read TGTGCCATCAGGGGACTAGCGGGCCCAGGTGATACGCAGTATTTT. This translates into CAIRGLAGPGDTQYF.